This is a list of T cell receptor beta chains from one sample in a study of neurological immune-mediated disorders. TCRdb redid the calling of the 5' RACE reads with MiXCR, one entry per CDR3 protein. The table shows tens of thousands of distinct CDR3 sequences, with 3% to 4% occurring only once. Sequenced input: PBMCs. Receptors were obtained from a man aged 35 to 55 with multiple sclerosis. CDR3s include the opening cysteine and the closing phenylalanine or tryptophan. D genes are given only for firm matches. A row's size may be missing; if present it is once, few, many or a size class.

many TRBJ2-1 TRBV6-4 TRBD2 CASSDAPGLAGEQFF TGTGCCAGCAGTGACGCCCCGGGACTAGCGGGAGAGCAGTTCTTC
many TRBJ2-2 TRBV20-1 . CSARGGNGELFF TGCAGTGCAAGAGGGGGGAACGGGGAGCTGTTTTTT
many TRBJ1-1 TRBV6-6 . CASSYDRGEMNTEAFF TGTGCCAGCAGTTACGATAGGGGAGAGATGAACACTGAAGCTTTCTTT
many TRBJ2-7 TRBV20-1 . CSAGNRGGSYEQYF TGCAGTGCTGGTAACAGGGGGGGTTCTTACGAGCAGTACTTC
many TRBJ1-3 TRBV6-5 . CASKGRGLTGNTIYF TGTGCCAGCAAGGGAAGGGGGTTGACTGGAAACACCATATATTTT
many TRBJ1-5 TRBV6-6 . CASNQKGYSNQPQHF TGTGCCAGCAACCAGAAAGGGTATAGCAATCAGCCCCAGCATTTT
many TRBJ2-1 TRBV5-1 . CASSPLQSSNEQFF TGCGCCAGCAGCCCCCTACAATCGTCGAATGAGCAGTTCTTC
many TRBJ1-1 TRBV5-1 TRBD1 CASSPGQGEAFF TGCGCCAGCAGCCCGGGACAGGGGGAAGCTTTCTTT
many TRBJ1-2 TRBV27 TRBD1 CASSLLGDRGVYTF TGTGCCAGCAGTTTATTGGGGGACAGGGGAGTCTACACCTTC
many TRBJ2-7 TRBV10-3 TRBD1 CAILRGPPSYEQYF TGTGCCATCCTGAGGGGGCCCCCCAGCTACGAGCAGTACTTC
few TRBJ2-2 TRBV5-1 TRBD1 CASSFGQGRTFGELFF TGCGCCAGCAGCTTCGGACAGGGAAGAACGTTCGGGGAGCTGTTTTTT
many TRBJ2-7 TRBV7-3 TRBD1 CASSLTGDYEQYF TGTGCCAGCAGCCTGACAGGGGACTACGAGCAGTACTTC
many TRBJ2-3 TRBV20-1 TRBD2 CSAPGTSGKRDTQYF TGCAGTGCTCCCGGGACTAGCGGGAAGAGAGATACGCAGTATTTT
few TRBJ1-1 TRBV6-6 . CASRANRNTEAFF TGTGCCAGCAGAGCAAACAGGAACACTGAAGCTTTCTTT
many TRBJ1-1 TRBV3-1 . CASSRNTENTEAFF TGTGCCAGCAGCCGAAATACAGAGAACACTGAAGCTTTCTTT
many TRBJ2-1 TRBV20-1 TRBD2 CSARDRTSGPTYNEQFF TGCAGTGCTAGAGATCGGACTAGCGGGCCCACCTACAATGAGCAGTTCTTC
many TRBJ1-1 TRBV12-3/TRBV12-4 . CASSIYTEAFF TGTGCCAGCAGTATTTACACTGAAGCTTTCTTT
many TRBJ2-7 TRBV7-2 TRBD2 CASSFASGGTYEQYF TGTGCCAGCAGCTTCGCTAGCGGGGGGACCTACGAGCAGTACTTC
many TRBJ2-3 TRBV20-1 . CSARDPKGPGDTQYF TGCAGTGCTAGAGATCCGAAGGGTCCGGGGGATACGCAGTATTTT
many TRBJ1-5 TRBV5-6 . CASTSRALGSNQPQHF TGTGCCAGCACAAGCCGGGCTCTTGGAAGCAATCAGCCCCAGCATTTT
few TRBJ2-3 TRBV11-2 TRBD2 CASSLRLAGGSDTQYF TGTGCCAGCAGCTTACGACTAGCGGGGGGATCAGATACGCAGTATTTT
. TRBJ2-2 TRBV19 . CASTMGAGGGELFF TGTGCCAGTACTATGGGAGCTGGGGGAGGGGAGCTGTTTTTT